These 23 T cell receptor beta chains were all obtained from the same sample, sequenced in a study of shared clonotypes between healthy human individuals. Sequenced by immunoSEQ multiplex PCR; TCRdb stores in-frame clones only, minus some. The top ten clones hold approximately 0.41% of a sample with about 2.5 million clones, roughly 92% of them seen once. The specimen was naive CD4+ T cells from PBMCs. The subset is: CD45RA+ positively selected. The receptor source for this set is a man younger than 35 in good health. Some clones in this sample may be carry-over from other donors' samples.

On this clone: This specimen includes other DNA sequences encoding the same CDR3. This rearrangement joins TRBV5-1 to TRBJ1-2; D is unresolved. The germline V and J ends were trimmed by 3 bases and 7 bases, with 7 bases remaining between them. The CDR3 sequence is 11 residues long. Looked up from germline, CDR1 is SGHRS and CDR2 is YFSETQ. CDR3 loop: CASSWGAGYTF. DNA of the CDR3: TGCGCCAGCAGCTGGGGTGCTGGCTACACCTTC.

The chain recombines TRBV5-1 with TRBJ2-2; 7 bases agree with TRBD1. Germline lookup yields CDR1 SGHRS and CDR2 YFSETQ. V was clipped by 2 bases and J by 5 bases; unmatched bases: 9. This CDR3 has 16 amino acids. CDR3 DNA sequence: TGCGCCAGCAGCTTAGGACAGGCCGGTTTTACCGGGGAGCTGTTTTTT. The encoded protein is CASSLGQAGFTGELFF.

This sequence joins TRBV6-4 and TRBJ2-2, with a possible D match to TRBD2 (5 bases). Germline V lookup: CDR1 MRHNA, CDR2 SNTAGT. This CDR3 has 13 residues. V dropped 6 bases and J dropped 5 bases, with 10 bases sitting between them. The CDR3 spells CASRLSGTGELFF. The CDR3 DNA follows: TGTGCCAGCAGGCTCTCGGGGACCGGGGAGCTGTTTTTT.

For this clone: The identical CDR3 is also encoded by other nucleotide sequences in the sample. The chain links TRBV28 to TRBJ1-2, with TRBD1 matching over 7 bases. Germline V gene lookup returns CDR1 MDHEN and CDR2 SYDVKM. J lost 2 bases, V lost 5 bases, and 2 bases had no gene match. The CDR3 length is 13 residues. The CDR3 region is CASSRDRNYGYTF. In nucleotides, the CDR3 is TGTGCCAGCAGTAGGGACAGAAACTATGGCTACACCTTC.

This clone was picked up one time. The gene calls are TRBV9 and TRBJ2-3; 8 positions match TRBD1. V shed 0 bases and J 2 bases; nucleotides not matched to a gene: 5. This CDR3 has 16 residues. Germline loops: CDR1 SGDLS, CDR2 YYNGEE. In DNA form, the CDR3 reads TGTGCCAGCAGCGTAGCCGGGACAGGCCCCACAGATACGCAGTATTTT. Translating gives CASSVAGTGPTDTQYF.

A note on this clone: Other DNA variants within this sample encode the same CDR3. V gene TRBV6-6 combines with J gene TRBJ2-7, with 8 bases identical to TRBD1. The V and J ends lost 6 bases and 4 bases, in that order; junction bases with no gene match: 5. The CDR3 has 13 amino acids. Germline lookup yields CDR1 MNHNY and CDR2 SVGAGI (reference sequence). Here the CDR3 DNA reads TGTGCCAGCAGCTCCGGACAGGGTTACGAGCAGTACTTC. Protein product: CASSSGQGYEQYF.

The chain combines TRBV11-2 with TRBJ1-1; the D gene is possibly TRBD1 (5 bases). V dropped 5 bases and J dropped 8 bases, with 15 bases sitting between them. CDR1 and CDR2 (germline): SGHAT, FQNNGV. The CDR3 spans 13 residues. CDR3 in amino acids: CASSLRGYGEAFF. CDR3 DNA: TGTGCCAGCAGCCTAAGGGGTTATGGAGAAGCTTTCTTT.

The rearrangement links TRBV28 to TRBJ2-4, with 10 bases identical to TRBD2. The V and J ends lost 8 bases and 3 bases, in that order; junction bases with no gene match: 13. Germline CDR1 and CDR2: MDHEN and SYDVKM. The CDR3 is 17 amino acids. CDR3 DNA sequence: TGTGCCAGCCACACCCCGGGACTAGCGACCGGCAAAAACATTCAGTACTTC. Translation: CASHTPGLATGKNIQYF. Variable domain in full (rest from reference TRBV28 and TRBJ2-4): DVKVTQSSRYLVKRTGEKVFLECVQDMDHENMFWYRQDPGLGLRLIYFSYDVKMKEKGDIPEGYSVSREKKERFSLILESASTNQTSMYLCASHTPGLATGKNIQYFGAGTRLSVL.

The chain joins TRBV25-1 to TRBJ2-1; TRBD1 matches at 7 bases. CDR3 length equals 14 residues. The V gene end was trimmed by 8 bases and the J gene end by 4 bases; junction bases not matched to a gene: 8. Germline lookup yields CDR1 MGHDK and CDR2 SYGVNS. This chain's CDR3 is CASSPGQRYNEQFF. The CDR3 DNA reads as TGTGCCAGCTCTCCGGGACAGCGATACAATGAGCAGTTCTTC. The full variable domain, in which reference TRBV25-1 and TRBJ2-1 provide the parts outside the CDR3, is EADIYQTPRYLVIGTGKKITLECSQTMGHDKMYWYQQDPGMELHLIHYSYGVNSTEKGDLSSESTVSRIRTEHFPLTLESARPSHTSQYLCASSPGQRYNEQFFGPGTRLTVL.

This clone has a single count. This same CDR3 is encoded by further DNA sequences in the sample. This chain uses TRBV28 with TRBJ1-3, with D possibly being TRBD1 (6 bases). This CDR3 spans 12 amino acids. CDR1 is MDHEN and CDR2 is SYDVKM in the germline V gene. Between the trimmed V and J ends, which lost 8 bases and 4 bases, there was a span of 9 bases. Here the CDR3 reads CASGGVGNTIYF. The CDR3 DNA reads as TGTGCCAGCGGGGGCGTAGGAAACACCATATATTTT.

The chain recombines TRBV9 with TRBJ2-3; D tentatively reads TRBD1 or TRBD2 (6 bases each). Trimming removed 4 bases at V and 2 bases at J, with 14 bases between. The CDR3 runs to 15 residues. Looked up from germline, CDR1 is SGDLS and CDR2 is YYNGEE. CDR3 region: CASSRRGQVTDTQYF. CDR3 bases: TGTGCCAGCAGCCGTCGGGGGCAGGTCACAGATACGCAGTATTTT.

The rearrangement uses TRBV7-9 and TRBJ2-5; no definite D call. The germline V gene encodes CDR1 SEHNR and CDR2 FQNEAQ (reference sequence). The V gene lost 5 bases and the J gene lost 1 base, with 5 bases spanning the gap. There are 12 residues in the CDR3. CDR3: CASSPVQETQYF. The DNA of the CDR3 is TGTGCCAGCAGCCCGGTCCAAGAGACCCAGTACTTC.

V is TRBV7-2 and J is TRBJ1-3; 8 nucleotides agree with TRBD1. The length of the CDR3 is 15 residues. Germline CDR1 reads SGHTA; CDR2 reads FQGNSA. V was pared by 5 bases and J by 2 bases, with 5 bases of the junction left unmatched. In nucleotides, the CDR3 is TGTGCCAGCAGCAAACAGACAGGGGCTGGAAACACCATATATTTT. Its translation: CASSKQTGAGNTIYF.

The genes are TRBV5-6 and TRBJ1-1; D is possibly TRBD1 (6 bases). Germline V gene data show CDR1 as SGHDT and CDR2 as YYEEEE. This CDR3 has 11 residues. The ends were cut back, 3 bases at V and 10 bases at J, with 10 bases in the middle. CDR3 coding DNA: TGTGCCAGCAGCTCAGGGGTTGGAGCTTTCTTT. Protein: CASSSGVGAFF. The full variable domain, its missing parts supplied by reference TRBV5-6 and TRBJ1-1, is DAGVTQSPTHLIKTRGQQVTLRCSPKSGHDTVSWYQQALGQGPQFIFQYYEEEERQRGNFPDRFSGHQFPNYSSELNVNALLLGDSALYLCASSSGVGAFFGQGTRLTVV.

The DNA of the CDR3 is TGTGCCAGCAGCGTTAGATTTGCCAGTGAGCAGTTCTTC. Encoded protein: CASSVRFASEQFF. V and J are TRBV9 and TRBJ2-1, with D hard to call. This CDR3 region has 13 residues. V shed 2 bases and J shed 9 bases, with 12 bases lying between them. Germline values: CDR1 SGDLS, CDR2 YYNGEE.

The gene calls are TRBV6-1 and TRBJ2-7, with D tentatively TRBD1 (6 bases). This CDR3 spans 14 amino acids. Germline V lookup: CDR1 MNHNS, CDR2 SASEGT. V lost 7 bases, J lost 0 bases, and 13 bases lay in between. The CDR3 nucleotides are TGTGCCAGCACCACCGGGGACAACTCCTACGAGCAGTACTTC. Translated, it gives CASTTGDNSYEQYF.

The sample holds a few counts of this clone. This chain joins TRBV28 and TRBJ1-5; 8 nucleotides line up with TRBD1. Unmatched junction bases numbered 12, after V lost 5 bases and J lost 6 bases. The CDR3 has 16 amino acids. CDR1 MDHEN and CDR2 SYDVKM come from the germline V gene. The CDR3 DNA sequence: TGTGCCAGCAGTCTCAGGGGGCTTCGGAAAATTCAGCCCCAGCATTTT. This gives the protein CASSLRGLRKIQPQHF. Full variable domain (remainder filled in from reference TRBV28 and TRBJ1-5): DVKVTQSSRYLVKRTGEKVFLECVQDMDHENMFWYRQDPGLGLRLIYFSYDVKMKEKGDIPEGYSVSREKKERFSLILESASTNQTSMYLCASSLRGLRKIQPQHFGDGTRLSIL.

The rearrangement links TRBV9 to TRBJ2-1; 12 bases are a match to TRBD2. In germline, CDR1 is SGDLS, CDR2 YYNGEE. This CDR3 is built from 18 residues. J lost 0 bases, V lost 2 bases, and 6 bases had no gene match. Here the CDR3 reads CASSVGGTSGFSYNEQFF. CDR3 nucleotide sequence: TGTGCCAGCAGCGTCGGAGGGACTAGCGGGTTCTCCTACAATGAGCAGTTCTTC.

The chain is built from TRBV5-1 and TRBJ2-4; the D is unclear. Looked up from germline, CDR1 is SGHRS and CDR2 is YFSETQ. Trimming removed 0 bases from V and 0 bases from J, with 10 bases in between. This CDR3 is built from 16 residues. CDR3 in amino acids: CASSLGSTLAKNIQYF. The CDR3 nucleotides read TGCGCCAGCAGCTTGGGCAGTACCCTAGCCAAAAACATTCAGTACTTC. Using reference TRBV5-1 and TRBJ2-4 for the parts outside the CDR3, the full variable domain is KAGVTQTPRYLIKTRGQQVTLSCSPISGHRSVSWYQQTPGQGLQFLFEYFSETQRNKGNFPGRFSGRQFSNSRSEMNVSTLELGDSALYLCASSLGSTLAKNIQYFGAGTRLSVL.

As regards this clone: The same CDR3 can be traced to other DNA sequences in this sample. The chain uses TRBV7-2 and TRBJ2-7, with D tentatively TRBD1 (6 bases). The CDR3 length is 13 residues. Deletions cut 5 bases from V and 0 bases from J, with 8 bases between. Germline V gene data show CDR1 as SGHTA and CDR2 as FQGNSA. In DNA, the CDR3 is TGTGCCAGCAGCAGGGACAACTCCTACGAGCAGTACTTC. Translated, it gives CASSRDNSYEQYF.

The J gene is TRBJ2-7, the V gene TRBV28; D might be TRBD1 (5 bases). Germline V CDR1 and CDR2: MDHEN, SYDVKM. Trimming shortened V by 2 bases and J by 5 bases, and 13 bases separated the two germline ends. The CDR3 has 14 amino acids. This CDR3 is CASSLAGSLDEQYF. For the CDR3, the DNA is TGTGCCAGCAGTTTAGCAGGGTCCCTTGACGAGCAGTACTTC. Complete variable domain (other parts from reference TRBV28 and TRBJ2-7): DVKVTQSSRYLVKRTGEKVFLECVQDMDHENMFWYRQDPGLGLRLIYFSYDVKMKEKGDIPEGYSVSREKKERFSLILESASTNQTSMYLCASSLAGSLDEQYFGPGTRLTVT.

The chain employs TRBV7-3 and TRBJ1-3; D is undetermined. V dropped 3 bases and J dropped 2 bases, with 11 bases sitting between them. CDR1 is SGHTA and CDR2 is FQGTGA in the germline V gene. The CDR3 loop spans 15 amino acids. As DNA, the CDR3 is TGTGCCAGCAGCTTCGCCCACGAGGCTGGAAACACCATATATTTT. Translation: CASSFAHEAGNTIYF.

The CDR3 DNA reads TGTGCCAGCAGCCTACAGGGGGCGTCGAAGACCCAGTACTTC. Translated, it gives CASSLQGASKTQYF. The J gene is TRBJ2-5, the V gene TRBV28, with 9 bases that match TRBD1. The J segment lost 6 bases and the V segment lost 6 bases, leaving 8 bases of the junction unmatched. The CDR3 loop spans 14 amino acids. The germline V gene has CDR1 MDHEN and CDR2 SYDVKM.